This T cell receptor (beta chain) originates from a study of siplizumab effects on memory and regulatory T cells. Overall study findings and caveats: Alloreactive sequences tracing back to unstimulated CD4+ memory cells were significantly reduced by siplizumab. Unstimulated subsets accounted for the mapping of only a minor share of the clones that were alloreactive.

For this clone: What it binds is not known.

Every sample had approximately 10^5 of its TCR templates assayed. Measured with immunoSEQ multiplex PCR; TCRdb has only the in-frame clones, and not every one. This table holds some 100,000 clones, around 95% found once. Unstimulated naive, memory, effector memory and TEMRA subsets from three donor pairs were sequenced. Germline V lookup: CDR1 MNHEY, CDR2 SVGAGI. This CDR3 contains 13 residues. Trimming stripped 6 bases from V and 3 bases from J, with 11 bases between. The sequenced material came from naive CD4+ T cells sorted from blood. The V gene is TRBV6-5, the J gene TRBJ1-1, with a possible D match to TRBD1 (5 bases). The clonotype was recovered from a human donor in good health. CDR3 protein: CASRGEPYTEAFF. In DNA, the CDR3 is TGTGCCAGCAGGGGGGAGCCGTACACTGAAGCTTTCTTT.